The rows below give T cell receptor beta chains drawn from one sample of a study of OX40 agonist ivuxolimab in advanced cancers. Assay: immunoSEQ multiplex PCR; the TCRdb copy retains only in-frame clones and omits some. This sample yields about 58,000 clones, of which roughly 84% are seen a single time; 0.8% to 1% belongs to the top ten. This sample comprised CD4+ or CD8+ T cells sorted from blood, obtained in a trial of the OX40 agonist ivuxolimab. The source is an adult with an advanced solid tumor such as melanoma, head and neck, liver or kidney cancer. CDR3s include the opening cysteine and the closing phenylalanine or tryptophan. Each record gives: clone size, D gene, J gene, V gene, CDR3 protein, CDR3 DNA. A D gene is named only where the DNA matches it firmly. Where a row states a size, it is once, few, many or the class of an expanded clone; other rows omit it.

.	.	TRBJ2-4	TRBV9	CASSAPGRGLQYF	TGTGCCAGCAGCGCCCCCGGCAGGGGCCTTCAGTACTTC
.	TRBD1	TRBJ2-1	TRBV19	CASSIFGTGLSNEQFF	TGTGCCAGTAGTATATTTGGGACAGGGTTATCCAATGAGCAGTTCTTC
.	TRBD1	TRBJ1-1	TRBV5-1	CASRTGDTYTEAFF	TGCGCCAGCAGGACAGGGGACACATACACTGAAGCTTTCTTT
few	TRBD1	TRBJ1-5	TRBV6-5	CASKRYTGDGQPQHF	TGTGCCAGCAAGAGGTATACAGGGGACGGTCAGCCCCAGCATTTT
.	.	TRBJ2-3	TRBV6-1	CASSEHFGDGTQYF	TGTGCCAGCAGTGAGCATTTCGGAGATGGTACGCAGTATTTT
few	.	TRBJ1-1	TRBV5-6	CASSPESPYVEAFF	TGTGCCAGCAGCCCAGAATCTCCCTACGTTGAAGCTTTCTTT
.	.	TRBJ1-4	TRBV5-5	CASRLTSGVTNEKLFF	TGTGCCAGCAGGCTCACATCAGGGGTAACTAATGAAAAACTGTTTTTT
.	TRBD1	TRBJ2-1	TRBV11-2	CASRVPTGGEQFF	TGTGCCAGCAGAGTACCGACAGGGGGTGAGCAGTTCTTC
.	.	TRBJ1-5	TRBV18	CASSPESNQPQHF	TGTGCCAGCTCACCAGAGAGCAATCAGCCCCAGCATTTT
once	.	TRBJ1-1	TRBV7-2	CASSLKAGPNTEAFF	TGTGCCAGCAGCTTAAAGGCAGGACCGAACACTGAAGCTTTCTTT
.	.	TRBJ1-1	TRBV7-6	CASSSTGFGEAFF	TGTGCCAGCAGCTCAACAGGGTTCGGTGAAGCTTTCTTT
.	.	TRBJ1-1	TRBV5-5	CASSLETEAFF	TGTGCCAGCAGCTTGGAAACTGAAGCTTTCTTT
.	.	TRBJ2-1	TRBV5-1	CASSYDRDVGEFF	TGCGCCAGCAGCTACGACCGGGACGTCGGGGAGTTCTTC
few	.	TRBJ1-2	TRBV9	CASSPAGRINYGYTF	TGTGCCAGCAGCCCAGCGGGACGGATTAACTATGGCTACACCTTC
once	.	TRBJ2-5	TRBV5-1	CASSLSGETQYF	TGCGCCAGCAGCTTGTCCGGGGAGACCCAGTACTTC
.	TRBD1	TRBJ2-1	TRBV2	CASRWGQGYEQFF	TGTGCCAGCAGGTGGGGACAGGGGTATGAGCAGTTCTTC
.	.	TRBJ2-7	TRBV14	CASSQGTPGSYEQYF	TGTGCCAGCAGCCAAGGGACGCCTGGATCCTACGAGCAGTACTTC
.	.	TRBJ1-3	TRBV18	CASCPGRNYGNTIYF	TGTGCCAGCTGTCCGGGCAGAAACTATGGAAACACCATATATTTT
few	.	TRBJ1-2	TRBV6-1	CASSERPANYGYTF	TGTGCCAGCAGTGAACGTCCAGCTAACTATGGCTACACCTTC
.	.	TRBJ2-1	TRBV5-4	CASSPGDSSEQFF	TGTGCCAGCAGCCCTGGGGACTCCAGTGAGCAGTTCTTC
.	.	TRBJ2-5	TRBV2	CASKATETQYF	TGTGCCAGCAAGGCGACGGAGACCCAGTACTTC
few	TRBD1	TRBJ2-7	TRBV30	CAWSGGQGKVGQYF	TGTGCCTGGAGTGGAGGACAGGGTAAGGTCGGGCAGTACTTC
.	.	TRBJ2-5	TRBV10-1	CASSDGRETQYF	TGCGCCAGCAGTGACGGAAGGGAGACCCAGTACTTC
.	.	TRBJ2-2	TRBV5-1	CASSLTPGPNTGELFF	TGCGCCAGCAGCTTGACCCCGGGACCTAACACCGGGGAGCTGTTTTTT
once	TRBD1	TRBJ1-5	TRBV27	CASSETRTGSSQHF	TGTGCCAGCAGTGAAACCCGGACAGGCAGTTCCCAGCATTTT
.	TRBD1	TRBJ2-7	TRBV15	CATSRERGQTGHSYEQYF	TGTGCCACCAGCAGAGAGAGGGGCCAGACAGGGCATTCCTACGAGCAGTACTTC
.	TRBD1	TRBJ2-1	TRBV4-1	CASSQTRDSGNEQFF	TGCGCCAGCAGCCAAACCCGGGACAGCGGTAATGAGCAGTTCTTC
once	.	TRBJ1-1	TRBV12-2	CASRLAGGGRKAFF	TGTGCAAGTCGCTTAGCGGGCGGGGGTCGGAAAGCTTTCTTT
.	.	TRBJ2-3	TRBV25-1	CASSESGERTDTQYF	TGTGCCAGCAGTGAATCCGGCGAGCGCACAGATACGCAGTATTTT
.	TRBD1	TRBJ1-1	TRBV5-1	CASSLVSGGSTEAFF	TGCGCCAGCAGCTTGGTTTCAGGGGGTAGCACTGAAGCTTTCTTT
.	.	TRBJ2-1	TRBV7-9	CASRKSRGSVDEQFF	TGTGCCAGCAGAAAAAGTAGGGGGAGCGTGGATGAGCAGTTCTTC
.	.	TRBJ1-1	TRBV18	CASSPIQGEAFF	TGTGCCAGCTCACCAATACAGGGAGAAGCTTTCTTT
.	.	TRBJ2-2	TRBV15	CATSRDRGAGFFTGELFF	TGTGCCACCAGCAGAGACCGGGGGGCCGGGTTCTTTACCGGGGAGCTGTTTTTT
.	TRBD1	TRBJ1-1	TRBV7-9	CASSLGDRGMNTEAFF	TGTGCCAGCAGCTTAGGGGACAGGGGAATGAACACTGAAGCTTTCTTT
.	TRBD1	TRBJ1-4	TRBV7-2	CASSRDSSNEKLFF	TGTGCCAGCAGCAGGGACAGCAGTAATGAAAAACTGTTTTTT
.	TRBD1	TRBJ1-4	TRBV5-6	CASSFVGTGNEKLFF	TGTGCCAGCAGCTTTGTTGGGACAGGGAATGAAAAACTGTTTTTT
once	TRBD1	TRBJ1-2	TRBV19	CASRPGQGARYGYTF	TGTGCCAGTAGGCCGGGACAGGGGGCAAGGTATGGCTACACCTTC
.	.	TRBJ1-6	TRBV14	CASSPRQGTRSPLHF	TGTGCCAGCAGCCCTCGCCAGGGAACCCGCTCACCCCTCCACTTT
.	.	TRBJ1-2	TRBV4-1	CASSQTLGAGPNYGYTF	TGCGCCAGCAGCCAAACCCTCGGGGCAGGCCCTAACTATGGCTACACCTTC
.	TRBD2	TRBJ2-3	TRBV6-4	CASTPPLAGGPLEETQYF	TGTGCCAGCACCCCCCCCCTAGCGGGGGGGCCCCTTGAAGAGACGCAGTATTTT
.	TRBD1	TRBJ2-7	TRBV2	CASREPGQGSREQYF	TGTGCCAGCAGAGAGCCGGGACAGGGGTCGCGTGAGCAGTACTTC
.	.	TRBJ2-1	TRBV30	CAWSPNEQFF	TGTGCCTGGAGTCCCAATGAGCAGTTCTTC
.	.	TRBJ2-3	TRBV9	CASSVSAHRSSTDTQYF	TGTGCCAGCAGCGTATCGGCCCACAGGTCTAGCACAGATACGCAGTATTTT
.	.	TRBJ2-7	TRBV4-1	CASRPSSSYEQYF	TGCGCCAGCAGGCCCAGTAGCTCCTACGAGCAGTACTTC
.	.	TRBJ2-4	TRBV7-8	CASSLATRGGNIQYF	TGTGCCAGCAGCTTAGCGACCCGGGGTGGAAACATTCAGTACTTC
.	TRBD1	TRBJ2-1	TRBV7-8	CASSLVGGQVFF	TGTGCCAGCAGCTTAGTAGGGGGACAGGTTTTCTTC
.	.	TRBJ2-1	TRBV6-5	CASSGDTIEQFF	TGTGCCAGCAGTGGGGACACCATAGAGCAGTTCTTC
.	.	TRBJ1-4	TRBV2	CASITTLATNEKLFF	TGTGCCAGCATCACGACCCTTGCAACTAATGAAAAACTGTTTTTT
.	TRBD1	TRBJ2-7	TRBV6-6	CASSYSPGQATYEQYF	TGTGCCAGCAGTTACTCTCCGGGACAGGCGACCTACGAGCAGTACTTC
.	.	TRBJ2-3	TRBV9	CASSVVGGPTDTQYF	TGTGCCAGCAGCGTAGTCGGGGGGCCTACAGATACGCAGTATTTT
.	.	TRBJ2-1	TRBV7-6	CASSSTANNEQFF	TGTGCCAGCAGCTCGACAGCTAACAATGAGCAGTTCTTC